This T cell receptor beta chain was identified during a study of identifying expanded T cells in peripheral blood (dated by TCRdb to between 2018 and 2021). Study-wide context: Separate aliquots of the same genomic DNA pool were sequenced to produce technical replicates, and four replicates were compared in pairs. Overall results and qualifications from the work: In all healthy donors, the variance in clone template counts between samples taken two to three weeks apart rose significantly as total template count increased. The authors expected that over much longer intervals, such as months to years, biological variance in healthy repertoires might increase even further. The binomial model flagged about 1.3 differentially abundant clones between technical replicates but 15 to 17 over around 2 weeks and around 19 over approximately four weeks. Both the number of clones called differentially abundant and the false-positive rate were significantly reduced by the beta-binomial model across all healthy-donor time intervals.

During the collection period, no infections or other immune events were recorded for the healthy donors. Healthy-donor blood repertoires served as a training cohort to calibrate time-dependent variance in a beta-binomial model of T-cell clone differential abundance. There were roughly 10 healthy donors in the training cohort, of whom 3 were female and 7 were male. Donor ages ranged from roughly 25 to 65 years, with an average of 43 years. Whole blood from each healthy donor was obtained from a commercial supplier and was collected at three time points around 15 days apart. For immunosequencing, genomic DNA was extracted from whole blood that had not been sorted. Turning to this clone: The antigen this receptor binds is unknown. Qualities for individual bases were not recorded, and no much larger clone is one base off.

Including cysteine and phenylalanine, the CDR3 has 13 amino acids. The only DNA kept is the CDR3, 39 bases in frame from the first base. Trimming takes 4 bases off V and 4 bases off J; junction bases not matched to a gene: 3. Sequences SGHDN (CDR1) and FVKESK (CDR2) are obtained from the germline V gene. The immunoSEQ Assay, which relies on bias-controlled multiplex PCR amplification of genomic DNA, was used to profile TCRbeta CDR3 regions. The published analysis was carried out like this. The absolute abundance of each unique TCRbeta CDR3 region was quantified after sequences were collapsed and filtered. Differential abundance was assessed using a binomial (Fisher-equivalent) model and a beta-binomial model in which time-dependent variance fitted from healthy donors was added. Clones with fewer than 5 combined templates were removed, and differential abundance was called for clones with a Benjamini-Hochberg FDR below 0.01. Using the form v = (b*log(k)+a)^2, the beta-binomial variance was modeled as a function of the total template count across the two samples. TCRdb mirrors the immuneACCESS table, restricted to in-frame sequences. Some clones are absent from its copies; in checked studies, under half trace to an unresolved V gene, and the reason for the others is unknown. D and trimming come from the DNA, and the V and J calls and clone size come from that table. The sample yields some 100,000 clones; over 75% were counted once. The top ten constitute just over 5.5% of the sample.

This receptor was obtained from a person between 18 and 70 years old in good health. The rearrangement combines TRBV14 with TRBJ1-1, and 7 junction bases match TRBD1. The material sequenced was blood. The encoded CDR3 is CASSPTGITEAFF. The DNA reads as follows: TGTGCCAGCAGCCCGACAGGGATCACTGAAGCTTTCTTT.